The clone carrying this T cell receptor (beta chain) was detected only a few times. TCRdb re-analysed the 5' RACE reads in MiXCR, keeping a single row per CDR3 protein. The repertoire holds around 340,000 distinct CDR3 sequences, with 10% to 15% as singletons. This sample is drawn from a study of T-cell memory formation after mild COVID-19. Trimming shortened V by 5 bases and J by 4 bases, and 14 bases separated the two germline ends. Germline assignment: CDR1 SGHVS and CDR2 FQNEAQ. This CDR3 has 14 amino acids. V is TRBV7-8 and J is TRBJ1-2; D uncertain. The sample consisted of PBMCs or a T cell subset sorted from them (not recorded which). The TCR comes from a young man who had mild COVID-19 (a few samples of this study predate the infection). Cell type and time point are not known. The CDR3 reads CASSDGRSLYGYTF. The CDR3, as DNA: TGTGCCAGCAGCGACGGACGGTCGCTCTATGGCTACACCTTC.